The text below deals with one T cell receptor (beta chain). Its antigen is currently unknown. Some clones are missing from TCRdb's copy, which holds only in-frame ones; the method was immunoSEQ multiplex PCR. The sample holds around 82,000 clones; 70% to 90% are singletons and the top ten take approximately 0.43%. This sample stems from a study of OX40 agonist ivuxolimab in advanced cancers. From germline, CDR1 is SNHLY and CDR2 FYNNEI. V was cut by 8 bases and J by 4 bases, with 26 bases left in between. The CDR3 is 17 amino acids. Regarding the study as a whole: Doses of 0.1 to 3.0 mg/kg were accompanied by clonal expansion of CD4+ and CD8+ blood T cells by week 6.

Specimen: CD4+ or CD8+ T cells sorted from blood, collected in a trial of the OX40 agonist ivuxolimab. This receptor was obtained from an adult with an advanced solid tumor such as melanoma, head and neck, liver or kidney cancer. The chain carries TRBV2 and TRBJ1-1; tentatively, D is TRBD1 (6 bases). Here the CDR3 reads CASRPGGTSLASTEAFF. The CDR3 DNA reads as TGTGCCAGCCGCCCCGGGGGGACAAGTTTGGCCAGCACTGAAGCTTTCTTT.